This T cell receptor (beta chain) comes out of a study of blood T cell repertoires in COVID-19. Study-wide context: Some COVID-19 samples were acute and others convalescent; all came from the United States, Italy and Spain. The analysed material was cDNA or gDNA that came from T cells, B-cell-depleted T cells, or PBMCs.

This CDR3 comprises 15 residues. V lost 2 bases and J 3 bases, leaving 14 bases between the germline ends. Germline CDR1 SGHTA, CDR2 FQGNSA. Authors' processing steps: Amplification with reference gene primers provided the estimates of nucleated cell counts. Here immunoSEQ multiplex PCR was the method, and the copy in TCRdb shows in-frame clones only, minus some. V and J calls and clone size are as listed in that table; D and trimming were resolved from the DNA. The table lists 110,000 or so clones, 75% to 90% of them singletons, with 4.6% in the top ten. This sequence originates from a woman between 45 and 65 years old with acute or convalescent COVID-19. The V and J genes are TRBV7-2 and TRBJ2-7; D is unresolved. Sequenced material: peripheral blood. CDR3 in amino acids: CASSLTPSEYYEQYF. The CDR3 DNA sequence: TGTGCCAGCAGCTTAACTCCTAGTGAATACTACGAGCAGTACTTC.